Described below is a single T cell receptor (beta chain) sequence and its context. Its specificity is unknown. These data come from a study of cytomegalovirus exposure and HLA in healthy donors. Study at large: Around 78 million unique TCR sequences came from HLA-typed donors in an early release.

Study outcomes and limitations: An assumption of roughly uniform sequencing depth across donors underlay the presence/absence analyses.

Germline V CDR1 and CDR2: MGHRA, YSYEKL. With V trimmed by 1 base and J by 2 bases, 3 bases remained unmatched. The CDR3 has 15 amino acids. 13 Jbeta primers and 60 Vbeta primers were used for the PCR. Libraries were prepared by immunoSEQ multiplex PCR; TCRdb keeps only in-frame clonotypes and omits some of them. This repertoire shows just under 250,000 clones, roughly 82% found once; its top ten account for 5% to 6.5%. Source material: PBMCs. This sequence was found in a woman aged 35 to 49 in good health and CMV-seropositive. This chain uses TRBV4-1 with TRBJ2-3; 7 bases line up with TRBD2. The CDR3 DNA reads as TGCGCCAGCAGCCAAGGTCGGGGGGTCACAGATACGCAGTATTTT. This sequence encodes CASSQGRGVTDTQYF.